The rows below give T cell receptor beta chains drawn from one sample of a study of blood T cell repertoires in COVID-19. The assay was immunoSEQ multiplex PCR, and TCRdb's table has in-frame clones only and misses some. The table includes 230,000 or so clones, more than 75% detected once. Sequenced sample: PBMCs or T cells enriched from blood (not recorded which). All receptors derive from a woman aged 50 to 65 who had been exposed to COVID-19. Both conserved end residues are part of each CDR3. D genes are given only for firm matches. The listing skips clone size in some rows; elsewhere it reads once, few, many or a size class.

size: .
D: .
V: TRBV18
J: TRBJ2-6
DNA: TGTGCCAGCTCCCGGGACACTCCCCACTCTGGGGCCAACGTCCTGACTTTC
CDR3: CASSRDTPHSGANVLTF

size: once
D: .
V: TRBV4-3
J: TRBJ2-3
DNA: TGCGCCAGCAGCCAAGGGCCTAGCACAGATACGCAGTATTTT
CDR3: CASSQGPSTDTQYF

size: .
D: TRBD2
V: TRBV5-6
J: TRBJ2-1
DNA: TGTGCCAGCAGCTTCAACCCGGGACTAGCTCGGCCTAGAGAGCAGTTCTTC
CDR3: CASSFNPGLARPREQFF

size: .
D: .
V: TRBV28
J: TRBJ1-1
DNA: TGTGCCAGCACCACGGGAACTGAAGCTTTCTTT
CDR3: CASTTGTEAFF

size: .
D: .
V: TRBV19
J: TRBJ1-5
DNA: TGTGCCAGTAGTAAGCCAGGGGAAGCCAATCAGCCCCAGCATTTT
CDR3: CASSKPGEANQPQHF

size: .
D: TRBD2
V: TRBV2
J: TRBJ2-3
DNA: TGTGCCAGCAGTCGACTAGCGGGGGGGATTGATACGCAGTATTTT
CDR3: CASSRLAGGIDTQYF

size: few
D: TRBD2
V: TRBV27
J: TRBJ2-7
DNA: TGTGCCAGCAGGACTAGCGGGGGAGGCGAGCAGTACTTC
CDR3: CASRTSGGGEQYF

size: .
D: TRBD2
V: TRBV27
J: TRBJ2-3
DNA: TGTGCCAGCAGTTTAGTAGCGGGGGCCTTCTACACAGATACGCAGTATTTT
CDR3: CASSLVAGAFYTDTQYF

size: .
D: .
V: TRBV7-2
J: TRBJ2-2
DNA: TGTGCCAGCAGCTTAGAGGCCGGGAGACTAACCGGGGAGCTGTTTTTT
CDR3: CASSLEAGRLTGELFF

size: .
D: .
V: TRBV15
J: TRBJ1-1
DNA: TGTGCCACCAGCGAGATTTCGGAGTACACTGAAGCTTTCTTT
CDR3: CATSEISEYTEAFF

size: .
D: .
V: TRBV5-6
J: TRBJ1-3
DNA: TGTGCCGAGGGCAGGGGAGGAAACACCATATATTTT
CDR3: CAEGRGGNTIYF

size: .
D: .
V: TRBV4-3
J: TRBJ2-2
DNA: TGCGCCAGCAGCCAAGAGGTGGGGAGTAACACCGGGGAGCTGTTTTTT
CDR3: CASSQEVGSNTGELFF

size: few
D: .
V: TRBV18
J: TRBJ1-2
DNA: TGTGCCAGCTCACCAGGGGCAGTTTATGGCTACACCTTC
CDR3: CASSPGAVYGYTF

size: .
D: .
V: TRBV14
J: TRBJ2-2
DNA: TGTGCCAGCAGCCCGTTGACGGGATCGCAATCCGGGGAGCTGTTTTTT
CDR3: CASSPLTGSQSGELFF

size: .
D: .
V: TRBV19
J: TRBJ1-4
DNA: TGTGCCAGTAGCGTGACGGGGGGAGGTAATGAAAAACTGTTTTTT
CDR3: CASSVTGGGNEKLFF

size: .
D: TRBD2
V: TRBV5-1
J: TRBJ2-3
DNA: TGCGCCAGCAGCCTCTGGACTAGCGGGGGCCTCGAAGATACGCAGTATTTT
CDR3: CASSLWTSGGLEDTQYF

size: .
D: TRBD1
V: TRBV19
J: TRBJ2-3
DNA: TGTGCCAGTAGTCCGAGAGGACAGGGGAGCACAGATACGCAGTATTTT
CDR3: CASSPRGQGSTDTQYF

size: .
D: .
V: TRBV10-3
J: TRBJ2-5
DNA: TGTGCCATCAGAAGCCCCCCAGGGGAGACCCAGTACTTC
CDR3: CAIRSPPGETQYF

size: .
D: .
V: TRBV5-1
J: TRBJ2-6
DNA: TGCGCCAGCACCTCCTCCAGCTCTGGGGCCAACGTCCTGACTTTC
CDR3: CASTSSSSGANVLTF

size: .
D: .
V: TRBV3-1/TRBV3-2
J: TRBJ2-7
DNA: TGTGCCAGCAGCGACCGGAGCTCCTACGAGCAGTACTTC
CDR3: CASSDRSSYEQYF

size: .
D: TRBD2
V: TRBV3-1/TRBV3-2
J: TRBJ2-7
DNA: TGTGCCAGCAGCCAAGACGAGCGGGGGCCGTTTAAGTTATACGAGCAGTACTTC
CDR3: CASSQDERGPFKLYEQYF

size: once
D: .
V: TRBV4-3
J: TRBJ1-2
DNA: TGCGCCAGCAGCCAAGACTCGACAGTTACTAACTATGGCTACACCTTC
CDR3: CASSQDSTVTNYGYTF

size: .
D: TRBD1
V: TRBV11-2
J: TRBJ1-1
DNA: TGTGCCAGCAGCCCCGGAGAGGGGGCAGGGACTGAAGCTTTCTTT
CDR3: CASSPGEGAGTEAFF

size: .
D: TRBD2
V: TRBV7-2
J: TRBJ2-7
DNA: TGTGCCAGCAGCGTGGGGGGGAGCTCCTACGAGCAGTACTTC
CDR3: CASSVGGSSYEQYF

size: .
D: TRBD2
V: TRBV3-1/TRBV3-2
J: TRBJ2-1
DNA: TGTGCCAGCAGCCAAAGCGGGGCGATTCGTGAGCAGTTCTTC
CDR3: CASSQSGAIREQFF

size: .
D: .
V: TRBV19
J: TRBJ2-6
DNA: TGTGCCAGTCACCCGGGACACCCTTTTGGAGCCAACGTCCTGACTTTC
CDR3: CASHPGHPFGANVLTF

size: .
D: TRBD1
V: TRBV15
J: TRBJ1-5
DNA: TGTGCCACCAGCTTGGAACAGGGGGCAGGTCAGCCCCAGCATTTT
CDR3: CATSLEQGAGQPQHF

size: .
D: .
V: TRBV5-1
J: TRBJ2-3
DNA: TGCGCCAGCAGCTTAGACCGGCTTAGCGCTTCTAGCACAGATACGCAGTATTTT
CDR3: CASSLDRLSASSTDTQYF

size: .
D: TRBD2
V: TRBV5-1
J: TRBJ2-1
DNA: TGCGCCAGCAGCCCGGGACTAGCGCTCAATGAGCAGTTCTTC
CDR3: CASSPGLALNEQFF

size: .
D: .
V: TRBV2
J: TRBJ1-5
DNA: TGTGCCAGCAGGGGCCTCGCAGTTCAGCCCCAGCATTTT
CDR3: CASRGLAVQPQHF

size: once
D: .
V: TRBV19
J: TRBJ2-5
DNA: TGTGCCAGTAGCACAGGGGAGACCCAGTACTTC
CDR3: CASSTGETQYF

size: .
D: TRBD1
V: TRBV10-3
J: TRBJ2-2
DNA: TGTGCCATCAGTGATTACAGGACAGGGGGAGACACCGGGGAGCTGTTTTTT
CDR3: CAISDYRTGGDTGELFF

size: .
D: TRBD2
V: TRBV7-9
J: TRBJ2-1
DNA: TGTGCCAGCAGCTTATGGCGGGGGGACCCCTACAATGAGCAGTTCTTC
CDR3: CASSLWRGDPYNEQFF

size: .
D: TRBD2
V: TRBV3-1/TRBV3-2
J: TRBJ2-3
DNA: TGTGCCAGCAGCCCCGGGGGGGACTATACGCAGTATTTT
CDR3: CASSPGGDYTQYF

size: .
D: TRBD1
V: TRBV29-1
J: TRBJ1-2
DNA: TGCAGCGTTGCCTCTACAGGGGGCAAGGGGGGCTACACCTTC
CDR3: CSVASTGGKGGYTF

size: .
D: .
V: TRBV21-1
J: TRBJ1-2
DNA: TGTGCCAGCAGCAAGGGAGCGGGCCCCTATGGCTACACCTTC
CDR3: CASSKGAGPYGYTF

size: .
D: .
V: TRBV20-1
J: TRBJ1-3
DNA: TGCAGTGCTAGTATTGGCTTTTCCTCTGGAAACACCATATATTTT
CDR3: CSASIGFSSGNTIYF

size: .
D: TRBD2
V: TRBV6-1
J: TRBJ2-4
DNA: TGTGCCAGCAGTGAAGTTCTAGCGGGGCCCCCAACCCACATTCAGTACTTC
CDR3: CASSEVLAGPPTHIQYF

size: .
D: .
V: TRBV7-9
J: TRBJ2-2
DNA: TGTGCCAGCAGGCCAGAGGGTGACACCGGGGAGCTGTTTTTT
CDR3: CASRPEGDTGELFF

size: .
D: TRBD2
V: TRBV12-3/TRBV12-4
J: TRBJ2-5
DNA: TGTGCCAGCAGTCCGGGGGGGATCGAGACCCAGTACTTC
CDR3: CASSPGGIETQYF

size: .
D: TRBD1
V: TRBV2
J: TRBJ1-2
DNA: TGTGCCAGCAGGGACAGGGGTTACTATGGCTACACCTTC
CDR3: CASRDRGYYGYTF

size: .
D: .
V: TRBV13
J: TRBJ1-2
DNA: TGTGCCAGCAGCTTAAGGGCAGGAGGCTATGGCTACACCTTC
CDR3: CASSLRAGGYGYTF

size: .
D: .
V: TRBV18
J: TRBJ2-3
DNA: TGTGCCAGCTCACCACCGGCAGGGAACACAGATACGCAGTATTTT
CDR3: CASSPPAGNTDTQYF

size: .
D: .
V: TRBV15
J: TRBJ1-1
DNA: TGTGCCACCAGCACCATTTTGAACACTGAAGCTTTCTTT
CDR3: CATSTILNTEAFF

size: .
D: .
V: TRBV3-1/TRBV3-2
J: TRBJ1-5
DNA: TGTGCCAGCAGCCAACATCTGCAAGTTGGGCCCAATCAGCCCCAGCATTTT
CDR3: CASSQHLQVGPNQPQHF

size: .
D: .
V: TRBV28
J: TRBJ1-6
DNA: TGTGCCAGCAGTTTCCTGGACAGAAATAATTCACCCCTCCACTTT
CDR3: CASSFLDRNNSPLHF

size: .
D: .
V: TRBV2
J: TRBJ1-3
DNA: TGTGCCAGCAAAAATCCAGGGGCTATTGGAAACACCATATATTTT
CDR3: CASKNPGAIGNTIYF

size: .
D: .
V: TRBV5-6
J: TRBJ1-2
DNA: TGTGCCAGCAGCTTCCAGGGCACCACGAACTATGGCTACACCTTC
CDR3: CASSFQGTTNYGYTF

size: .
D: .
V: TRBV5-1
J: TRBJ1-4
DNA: TGCGCCAGCAGCCCTGGGACTTTAGGAACTAATGAAAAACTGTTTTTT
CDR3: CASSPGTLGTNEKLFF

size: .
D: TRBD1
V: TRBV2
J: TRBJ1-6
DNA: TGTGCCGGCCAATACAGCAGGGGGATCAATAATTCACCCCTCCACTTT
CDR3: CAGQYSRGINNSPLHF

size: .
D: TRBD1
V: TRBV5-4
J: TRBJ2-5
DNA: TGTGCCAGCAGCTTCCCCCCTGGGCAGGGGGCACGGGAGACCCAGTACTTC
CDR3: CASSFPPGQGARETQYF

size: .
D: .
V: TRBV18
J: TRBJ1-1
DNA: TGTGCCAGCTCACCTTTACCGGGGGAGGTAAAAGCTTTCTTT
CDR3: CASSPLPGEVKAFF